This T cell receptor (beta chain) was profiled in a study of shared clonotypes between healthy human individuals. Study-wide findings and caveats: Approximately 4.5% was the fraction of naive CD4 clonotypes found shared across four donors. Unshared clonotypes carried lower generation probabilities than those common to all four donors. Estimated richness values were generally larger in naive subsets than in memory subsets.

The assay was immunoSEQ multiplex PCR, and TCRdb's table has in-frame clones only and misses some. Altogether approximately 2,300,000 clones are present, around 90% being singletons, with the ten largest covering 0.37%. On this clone: What it recognizes is unknown.

The CDR3 is 13 amino acids. Per the germline V gene, CDR1 is SGHRS and CDR2 is YFSETQ. The V end was cut by 0 bases, the J end by 7 bases, with 7 bases between. The TCR comes from a man between 18 and 35 years old in good health. Some clones in this sample may be carry-over from other donors' samples. The source material was naive CD4+ T cells from PBMCs. Subset specified: CD45RA+ positively selected. The chain couples TRBV5-1 to TRBJ2-2; D gene ambiguous. The DNA for the CDR3 is TGCGCCAGCAGCTTGGGAGATATCGGGGAGCTGTTTTTT. Translation gives CASSLGDIGELFF.